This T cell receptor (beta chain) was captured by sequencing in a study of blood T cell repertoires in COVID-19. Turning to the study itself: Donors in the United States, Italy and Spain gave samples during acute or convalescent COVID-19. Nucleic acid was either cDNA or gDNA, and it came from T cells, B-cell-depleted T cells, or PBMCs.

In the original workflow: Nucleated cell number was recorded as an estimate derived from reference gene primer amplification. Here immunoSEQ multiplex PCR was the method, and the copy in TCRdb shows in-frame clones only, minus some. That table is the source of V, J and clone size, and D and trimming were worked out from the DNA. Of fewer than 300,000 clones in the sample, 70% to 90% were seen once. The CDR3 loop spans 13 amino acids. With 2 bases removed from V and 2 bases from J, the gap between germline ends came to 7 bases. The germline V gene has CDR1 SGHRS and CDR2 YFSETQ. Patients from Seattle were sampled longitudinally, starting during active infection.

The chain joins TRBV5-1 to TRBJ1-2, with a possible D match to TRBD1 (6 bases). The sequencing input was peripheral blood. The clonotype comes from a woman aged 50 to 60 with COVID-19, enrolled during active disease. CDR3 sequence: CASSFDRNYGYTF. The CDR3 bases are TGCGCCAGCAGCTTCGACAGGAACTATGGCTACACCTTC.